This T cell receptor (beta chain) was recorded in a study of regulatory T cells in long-lasting Graves disease. Background on the study: Patients with new Graves' disease had used antithyroid drugs below 3 months. Study-level findings and limits: For persistent Graves' patients, TCR diversity was lower than for newly diagnosed ones.

In this sample, this clonotype turned up many times. Antigen: not known. According to the study, TCR beta libraries were built with iRepertoire HTBI primers and CDR3-region Arm-PCR. MiXCR was run by TCRdb on the multiplex PCR reads, yielding one entry per CDR3 protein. This repertoire shows roughly 510,000 distinct CDR3 sequences, roughly a sixth found once; its top ten account for about 11%. The time point denotes: newly diagnosed GD, antithyroid drugs for less than 3 months. From PBMCs, RNA was extracted and then used to make the TCR library. This sample also appeared in a second study, on T cells in Graves' hyperthyroidism and ophthalmopathy.

Sequencing was performed on peripheral blood mononuclear cells (PBMCs), taken at new diagnosis, from a patient treated with antithyroid drugs. The receptor's source is a young man with Graves disease.

Here the CDR3 DNA reads TGTGCCAGCAGCCGGACCCGGTTGAACACTGAAGCTTTCTTT. Amino acids: CASSRTRLNTEAFF. The genes are TRBV5-6 and TRBJ1-1, with D uncertain. Germline lookup yields CDR1 SGHDT and CDR2 YYEEEE. This CDR3 has 14 residues. V was pared by 4 bases and J by 0 bases, with 10 bases between. Together with reference TRBV5-6 and TRBJ1-1, the CDR3 gives the full variable domain: DAGVTQSPTHLIKTRGQQVTLRCSPKSGHDTVSWYQQALGQGPQFIFQYYEEEERQRGNFPDRFSGHQFPNYSSELNVNALLLGDSALYLCASSRTRLNTEAFFGQGTRLTVV.